These 27 T cell receptor beta chains were all obtained from the same sample, sequenced in a study of control samples from healthy donors and cancer patients. This table comes from immunoSEQ multiplex PCR, and its TCRdb copy is limited to in-frame clones, with some not included. Among 100,000 to 150,000 clones listed, 80% to 95% were seen once. The sample was blood. The receptor set was obtained from a man aged 18-30 years in good health.

The rearrangement joins TRBV23-1 to TRBJ1-5; no firm D call. TRBV23-1 is reported as an ORF; its role is uncertain. With 3 bases removed from V and 2 bases from J, the gap between germline ends came to 20 bases. CDR3 length equals 18 residues. Here the CDR3 reads CASSHPLTDTDGNQPQHF. The CDR3 DNA reads TGCGCCAGCAGTCACCCCTTGACGGATACCGACGGCAATCAGCCCCAGCATTTT.

J is TRBJ2-7 and V is TRBV15; possibly TRBD2 for D (6 bases). CDR1 is LNHNV, CDR2 YYDKDF, per germline (reference sequence). The CDR3 totals 15 residues. The V and J ends lost 3 bases and 4 bases respectively, with 16 bases between them. The CDR3 sequence is CATSSVEGRTYEQYV. For the CDR3, the DNA is TGTGCCACCAGCAGTGTGGAGGGCCGGACGTACGAGCAGTACGTC.

The V call is TRBV14, the J call TRBJ2-7; D not certain. Trimming shortened V by 4 bases and J by 4 bases, and 11 bases separated the two germline ends. The CDR3 extends over 13 amino acids. The germline CDR1 and CDR2 sequences are SGHDN and FVKESK. DNA for the CDR3: TGTGCCAGCAGCCCTTCGACCGCGTACGAGCAGTACGTC. The encoded protein is CASSPSTAYEQYV.

The rearrangement joins TRBV24-1 to TRBJ2-3; weak D call: TRBD1 (6 bases). V dropped 0 bases and J dropped 1 base, with 13 bases sitting between them. Germline CDR1 reads KGHDR; CDR2 reads SFDVKD. This CDR3 spans 17 amino acids. DNA of the CDR3: TGTGCCACCAGTGATTTGCGAGGGGGATGGGGCACAGATACGCAGTATTTT. This sequence encodes CATSDLRGGWGTDTQYF.

This clone appeared a few times. This chain connects TRBV27 to TRBJ1-4; 9 nucleotides agree with TRBD1. The CDR3 runs 14 residues. Per germline, CDR1 MNHEY and CDR2 SMNVEV (reference sequence). Germline trimming cut 6 bases from V and 8 bases from J; bases unmatched to any gene: 7. CDR3 DNA: TGTGCCAGCAGGGGGACAGGGAAGGGGGAAAAACTGTTTTTT. This translates into CASRGTGKGEKLFF.

The rearrangement links TRBV9 to TRBJ2-3; D is possibly TRBD2 (7 bases). The CDR3 is 13 amino acids. Deletions cut 7 bases from V and 2 bases from J, with 11 bases between. Per the germline V gene, CDR1 is SGDLS and CDR2 is YYNGEE. Written as DNA, the CDR3 is TGTGCCAGCGGGGGGGCCCACACAGATACGCAGTATTTT. It specifies CASGGAHTDTQYF.

In this sample, this clone turned up once. The chain combines TRBV13 with TRBJ1-2; possible D gene TRBD1, 5 bases. CDR3 size: 13 residues. With 5 bases removed from V and 8 bases from J, the gap between germline ends came to 15 bases. Germline-derived CDR1 and CDR2 are PRHDT and FYEKMQ (reference sequence). The CDR3 DNA follows: TGTGCCAGCAGCACGGACATGCGTGGGGGCTACACCTTC. As protein: CASSTDMRGGYTF.

The chain is built from TRBV30 and TRBJ1-4; D is ambiguous. The V gene lost 4 bases and the J gene lost 8 bases, with 17 bases spanning the gap. The CDR3 sequence is 14 residues long. Germline CDR1 GTSNPN, CDR2 SVGIG (reference sequence). The CDR3 DNA reads TGTGCCTGGACGCGGCGGGATGTAAGGGAAAAACTGTTTTTT. The encoded protein is CAWTRRDVREKLFF.

This clone was found a few times. The chain carries TRBV5-6 and TRBJ2-5, with D tentatively TRBD2 (6 bases). V lost 3 bases to trimming and J lost 5 bases, with 11 bases between them. Germline V gene lookup returns CDR1 SGHDT and CDR2 YYEEEE. CDR3 length: 13 amino acids. CDR3 bases: TGTGCCAGCAGCTGGACTGGGGGGGAGACCCAGTACTTC. This translates into CASSWTGGETQYF.

The CDR3 loop reads CASITGVNQPQHF. The CDR3 DNA follows: TGCGCCAGCATCACCGGGGTGAATCAGCCCCAGCATTTT. The V call is TRBV5-1, the J call TRBJ1-5; D is uncertain. V lost 6 bases, J lost 4 bases, and 11 bases lay in between. CDR1 and CDR2 from the germline V gene are SGHRS and YFSETQ. This CDR3 contains 13 residues.

The chain couples TRBV5-4 to TRBJ2-6; maybe TRBD2 (5 bases). Trimming shortened V by 4 bases and J by 2 bases, and 10 bases separated the two germline ends. The CDR3 length is 15 residues. Germline CDR1 SGHNT, CDR2 YYREEE (reference sequence). CDR3 nucleotide sequence: TGTGCCAGCAGCGGACTCACAGCTGGGGCCAACGTCCTGACTTTC. The encoded protein is CASSGLTAGANVLTF.

The chain is built from TRBV6-5 and TRBJ2-2; tentatively, D is TRBD1 (7 bases). CDR1 and CDR2 from the germline V gene are MNHEY and SVGAGI. This CDR3 has 15 amino acids. V was pared by 0 bases and J by 7 bases, with 12 bases between. CDR3 sequence: CASSYSTQGGGELFF. The DNA of the CDR3 is TGTGCCAGCAGTTACTCGACCCAGGGGGGCGGGGAGCTGTTTTTT.

The rearrangement links TRBV6-5 to TRBJ2-5; the D is unclear. Germline CDR1 reads MNHEY; CDR2 reads SVGAGI. Between the trimmed V and J ends, which lost 2 bases and 5 bases, there was a span of 3 bases. The CDR3 extends over 11 amino acids. CDR3 coding DNA: TGTGCCAGCAGTTACCGGGAGACCCAGTACTTC. It translates to CASSYRETQYF.

The gene calls are TRBV18 and TRBJ1-3; 7 bases are a match to TRBD1. Trimming took 2 bases from V and 0 from J; bases not matched to a gene: 4. This CDR3 comprises 16 residues. Germline CDR1 reads KGHSH; CDR2 reads LQKENI. DNA of the CDR3: TGTGCCAGCTCACCAAGCGGGACAGTCTCTGGAAACACCATATATTTT. Residues: CASSPSGTVSGNTIYF. The full variable domain, its missing parts supplied by reference TRBV18 and TRBJ1-3, is NAGVMQNPRHLVRRRGQEARLRCSPMKGHSHVYWYRQLPEEGLKFMVYLQKENIIDESGMPKERFSAEFPKEGPSILRIQQVVRGDSAAYFCASSPSGTVSGNTIYFGEGSWLTVV.

The gene calls are TRBV27 and TRBJ2-5, with 7 positions matching TRBD1. Germline V gene lookup returns CDR1 MNHEY and CDR2 SMNVEV (reference sequence). The CDR3 is 16 residues long. V was pared by 8 bases and J by 4 bases, with 16 bases of the junction left unmatched. DNA for the CDR3: TGTGCCAGCGGATACCCCCAATCCTACAGGGGAGAGACCCAGTACTTC. Encoded protein: CASGYPQSYRGETQYF.

This clone was counted a single time. J is TRBJ1-4 and V is TRBV19; D is undetermined. CDR1 and CDR2 from the germline V gene are LNHDA and SQIVND (reference sequence). The V gene lost 3 bases and the J gene lost 4 bases, with 9 bases spanning the gap. The CDR3 has 14 residues. CDR3: CASSMFPGNEKLFF. CDR3 in DNA: TGTGCCAGTAGTATGTTTCCGGGTAATGAAAAACTGTTTTTT.

V usage is TRBV7-9 and J usage is TRBJ1-2; 8 bases are a match to TRBD1. J was trimmed by 6 bases and V by 3 bases; bases with no gene match: 6. The CDR3 is made up of 14 amino acids. CDR1 SEHNR and CDR2 FQNEAQ come from the germline V gene (reference sequence). This CDR3 reads CASSFLTGEDGYTF. As DNA, the CDR3 is TGTGCCAGCAGCTTTCTGACAGGGGAGGATGGCTACACCTTC.

V is TRBV3-1 (or the pseudogene TRBV3-2) and J is TRBJ2-2; no firm D call. CDR1 is LGHDT, CDR2 YNNKEL, per germline (reference sequence). CDR3 length: 13 amino acids. Trimming took off 4 bases at V and 1 base at J, with 4 bases between the two ends. The CDR3 DNA is TGTGCCAGCAGCCGACTGAACACCGGGGAGCTGTTTTTT. This codes for CASSRLNTGELFF.

This clone appeared once. This rearrangement joins TRBV7-2 to TRBJ2-2; 9 bases align to TRBD1. The trim removed 5 bases at V and 1 base at J, leaving 5 bases unmatched. The CDR3 is made up of 16 amino acids. CDR1 SGHTA and CDR2 FQGNSA come from the germline V gene. CDR3 protein: CASSHPGQGNTGELFF. The CDR3 DNA reads as TGTGCCAGCAGCCACCCGGGACAGGGGAACACCGGGGAGCTGTTTTTT.

The gene calls are TRBV11-2 and TRBJ2-4; D is perhaps TRBD1 (5 bases). V gave up 1 base and J gave up 0 bases, with 10 bases separating them. Germline CDR1 SGHAT, CDR2 FQNNGV. The CDR3 totals 16 residues. The CDR3, as DNA: TGTGCCAGCAGCTTAGCCGGACAAATAGCCAAAAACATTCAGTACTTC. Its protein product is CASSLAGQIAKNIQYF.

This chain joins TRBV9 and TRBJ2-1, with TRBD1 as a possible D gene (5 bases). Per the germline V gene, CDR1 is SGDLS and CDR2 is YYNGEE. The CDR3 is 15 residues long. V was clipped by 1 base and J by 0 bases, with 8 bases between them. CDR3 coding DNA: TGTGCCAGCAGCGTAAAGGACACCTCCTACAATGAGCAGTTCTTC. Translation: CASSVKDTSYNEQFF.

The chain carries TRBV7-9 and TRBJ2-5; tentatively, D is TRBD2 (7 bases). The germline gives CDR1 SEHNR, CDR2 FQNEAQ (reference sequence). The CDR3 has 14 residues. V dropped 0 bases and J dropped 5 bases, with 10 bases sitting between them. The CDR3 nucleotides are TGTGCCAGCAGCTTAGCGGGGGGGCAGGAGACCCAGTACTTC. This sequence encodes CASSLAGGQETQYF.

V gene TRBV7-3 combines with J gene TRBJ2-3; D is unresolved. Trimming took 3 bases from V and 0 from J, leaving 16 bases between them. CDR1 is SGHTA, CDR2 FQGTGA, per germline. The length of the CDR3 is 17 residues. In DNA, the CDR3 is TGTGCCAGCAGCTTCCCACCCCAAGGCGTAAGCACAGATACGCAGTATTTT. Residues: CASSFPPQGVSTDTQYF.

J is TRBJ1-2 and V is TRBV6-6; D not certain. CDR3 length equals 14 residues. Germline CDR1 reads MNHNY; CDR2 reads SVGAGI (reference sequence). The ends were cut back, 2 bases at V and 4 bases at J, with 11 bases in the middle. CDR3 sequence reads: CASSYGEGSYGYTF. The CDR3 nucleotides read TGTGCCAGCAGTTACGGGGAGGGTAGCTATGGCTACACCTTC.

The CDR3, as DNA: TGTGCCAGTAGTATCCAGGGGGCTAGCTACAATGAGCAGTTCTTC. Protein product: CASSIQGASYNEQFF. The rearrangement links TRBV19 to TRBJ2-1; 8 bases map to TRBD1. The V segment lost 3 bases and the J segment 3 bases; nucleotides outside the gene matches: 4. Germline values: CDR1 LNHDA, CDR2 SQIVND (reference sequence). The CDR3 consists of 15 residues. Using reference TRBV19 and TRBJ2-1 for the parts outside the CDR3, the full variable domain is DGGITQSPKYLFRKEGQNVTLSCEQNLNHDAMYWYRQDPGQGLRLIYYSQIVNDFQKGDIAEGYSVSREKKESFPLTVTSAQKNPTAFYLCASSIQGASYNEQFFGPGTRLTVL.

This sequence joins TRBV9 and TRBJ2-1; a weak D match, TRBD1 (5 bases). The CDR3 covers 15 residues. Looked up from germline, CDR1 is SGDLS and CDR2 is YYNGEE. V was clipped by 0 bases and J by 0 bases, with 7 bases between them. This CDR3 reads CASSVDRTSYNEQFF. In DNA, the CDR3 is TGTGCCAGCAGCGTAGACAGGACCTCCTACAATGAGCAGTTCTTC. Full variable domain (outside the CDR3, taken from reference TRBV9 and TRBJ2-1): DSGVTQTPKHLITATGQRVTLRCSPRSGDLSVYWYQQSLDQGLQFLIQYYNGEERAKGNILERFSAQQFPDLHSELNLSSLELGDSALYFCASSVDRTSYNEQFFGPGTRLTVL.

V usage is TRBV10-1 and J usage is TRBJ2-3, with D unresolved. The germline V gene has CDR1 WNHNN and CDR2 SYGVQD (reference sequence). V was trimmed by 5 bases and J by 0 bases, leaving 6 bases between them. The CDR3 has 13 amino acids. The CDR3 DNA is TGCGCCAGCAGTATCAGTAGCACAGATACGCAGTATTTT. It specifies CASSISSTDTQYF.